The 20 T cell receptor beta chains below all came from one sample that was sequenced in a study of OX40 agonist ivuxolimab in advanced cancers. Measured with immunoSEQ multiplex PCR; TCRdb has only the in-frame clones, and not every one. Of some 50,000 clones listed, over 80% were seen once; the top ten hold less than 4%. The sample here was CD4+ or CD8+ T cells sorted from blood, taken in a trial of the OX40 agonist ivuxolimab. The receptors come from an adult with an advanced solid tumor such as melanoma, head and neck, liver or kidney cancer.

V and J are TRBV7-9 and TRBJ2-2; TRBD2 is a possible D gene (6 bases). Looked up from germline, CDR1 is SEHNR and CDR2 is FQNEAQ (reference sequence). The CDR3 totals 17 residues. The V end was cut by 3 bases, the J end by 4 bases, with 18 bases between. The CDR3 loop reads CASSFDYWDSSTGELFF. CDR3 DNA sequence: TGTGCCAGCAGCTTCGACTACTGGGACTCTAGCACCGGGGAGCTGTTTTTT.

This chain links TRBV4-1 with TRBJ2-2; possibly TRBD2 for D (5 bases). The CDR3 sequence is 14 residues long. Deletions cut 1 base from V and 4 bases from J, with 7 bases between. Germline values: CDR1 MGHRA, CDR2 YSYEKL. CDR3 coding DNA: TGCGCCAGCAGCCAAGGGACTGTCACCGGGGAGCTGTTTTTT. This codes for CASSQGTVTGELFF.

V and J are TRBV11-2 and TRBJ2-1; 12 bases are a match to TRBD2. The V segment lost 4 bases and the J segment 4 bases; nucleotides outside the gene matches: 11. The CDR3 totals 18 residues. CDR1 is SGHAT, CDR2 FQNNGV, per germline. The CDR3 region is CASSSPGLAGGRYNEQFF. CDR3 nucleotide sequence: TGTGCCAGCAGCTCCCCAGGGCTAGCGGGGGGGCGGTACAATGAGCAGTTCTTC.

The chain uses TRBV7-2 and TRBJ2-3; 7 bases line up with TRBD1. Germline assignment: CDR1 SGHTA and CDR2 FQGNSA. The CDR3 contains 17 residues. The trim removed 5 bases at V and 0 bases at J, leaving 11 bases unmatched. The CDR3 DNA follows: TGTGCCAGCAGCGTATCGACAGGGACCCTTAGCACAGATACGCAGTATTTT. Protein: CASSVSTGTLSTDTQYF.

The rearrangement joins TRBV6-6 to TRBJ2-7; D perhaps matches TRBD1 (5 bases). Trimming cost V 6 bases and J 7 bases, with 13 bases left between them. This CDR3 is built from 12 residues. The germline gives CDR1 MNHNY, CDR2 SVGAGI (reference sequence). The CDR3 DNA reads TGTGCCAGCAGCTCAGGGCGATGGGAGCAGTACTTC. It is translated as CASSSGRWEQYF.

In this sample, this clone turned up once. The chain links TRBV10-3 to TRBJ2-7; 9 nucleotides align to TRBD1. The V gene's germline CDR1 is ENHRY and CDR2 SYGVKD. V was clipped by 6 bases and J by 5 bases; unmatched bases: 8. The CDR3 runs to 14 residues. This chain's CDR3 is CAIRPGQGSDEQYF. CDR3 in DNA: TGTGCCATCAGACCCGGACAGGGGAGCGACGAGCAGTACTTC.

For the CDR3, the DNA is TGTGCCAGCCGGCAAGGGGAGACAGGGTCCTATAATTCACCCCTCCACTTT. Protein sequence: CASRQGETGSYNSPLHF. The chain has TRBV7-9 and TRBJ1-6, with 7 bases identical to TRBD1. V trimming: 8 bases; J trimming: 1 base; junction bases outside the gene matches: 11. The CDR3 is 17 residues long. CDR1 SEHNR and CDR2 FQNEAQ come from the germline V gene (reference sequence).

The chain carries TRBV5-1 and TRBJ1-5; no firm D call. CDR1 is SGHRS and CDR2 is YFSETQ in the germline V gene. V was trimmed by 0 bases and J by 0 bases, leaving 10 bases between them. The CDR3 sequence is 16 residues long. In DNA form, the CDR3 reads TGCGCCAGCAGCTTGGGTGGCAGCCATAGCAATCAGCCCCAGCATTTT. The encoded protein is CASSLGGSHSNQPQHF.

The chain links TRBV4-1 to TRBJ1-2; TRBD1 aligns across 8 bases. From germline, CDR1 is MGHRA and CDR2 YSYEKL. V shed 0 bases, J shed 4 bases, and the junction held 4 bases outside the gene matches. The CDR3 extends over 15 amino acids. CDR3 loop: CASSQDMGTGYGYTF. In DNA, the CDR3 is TGCGCCAGCAGCCAAGATATGGGGACAGGCTATGGCTACACCTTC.

The chain combines TRBV6-1 with TRBJ1-1; weak D call: TRBD1 (6 bases). The CDR3 is 16 residues long. Looked up from germline, CDR1 is MNHNS and CDR2 is SASEGT. The V end was cut by 4 bases, the J end by 4 bases, with 19 bases between. CDR3: CASSGGQRLSGTEAFF. CDR3 in DNA: TGTGCCAGCAGTGGAGGACAGAGGCTGTCAGGCACTGAAGCTTTCTTT.

The chain combines TRBV30 with TRBJ1-2, with D uncertain. V was cut by 2 bases and J by 4 bases, with 11 bases left in between. CDR3 size: 13 residues. CDR1 is GTSNPN, CDR2 SVGIG, per germline (reference sequence). CDR3 nucleotide sequence: TGTGCCTGGAGTTCGCAACGGATCTATGGCTACACCTTC. This translates into CAWSSQRIYGYTF.

Points on this clone: Other nucleotide sequences from this sample produce the same CDR3. The chain couples TRBV6-5 to TRBJ1-5; D is perhaps TRBD1 (5 bases). This CDR3 is built from 14 residues. Germline V lookup: CDR1 MNHEY, CDR2 SVGAGI. The V end was cut by 4 bases, the J end by 1 base, with 8 bases between. The CDR3 bases are TGTGCCAGCAGTTCCGAGGGGAGCAATCAGCCCCAGCATTTT. Its protein is CASSSEGSNQPQHF.

This clone was seen only once. V gene TRBV28 combines with J gene TRBJ1-2; D call uncertain. With 7 bases removed from V and 8 bases from J, the gap between germline ends came to 17 bases. This CDR3 has 13 residues. Germline V CDR1 and CDR2: MDHEN, SYDVKM. The CDR3 sequence is CASTLWAGKGYTF. Written as DNA, the CDR3 is TGTGCCAGCACCCTCTGGGCGGGAAAGGGCTACACCTTC.

This rearrangement joins TRBV11-2 to TRBJ2-5, with D possibly being TRBD2 (6 bases). Germline V CDR1 and CDR2: SGHAT, FQNNGV. The V gene lost 1 base and the J gene lost 5 bases, with 17 bases spanning the gap. The CDR3 runs to 16 residues. CDR3 sequence (DNA): TGTGCCAGCAGCTTAGGAGGGACGGGCCGGGGGGAGACCCAGTACTTC. It encodes CASSLGGTGRGETQYF.

The V and J genes are TRBV2 and TRBJ2-7; 9 nucleotides agree with TRBD1. There are 14 residues in the CDR3. Germline CDR1 reads SNHLY; CDR2 reads FYNNEI. Trimming at V came to 6 bases and at J to 6 bases, leaving 9 bases not matched to a gene. The CDR3 DNA reads as TGTGCCAGCAGCGTTACAGGGGGCGACACCGAGCAGTACTTC. Protein sequence: CASSVTGGDTEQYF.

The table lists this clone with a few counts. This chain links TRBV28 with TRBJ2-7, with TRBD1 matching over 9 bases. Germline CDR1 is MDHEN and CDR2 is SYDVKM. V dropped 6 bases and J dropped 6; count of bases not matched to a gene: 3. The CDR3 is 12 amino acids. CDR3 sequence: CASSNRGLEQYF. The CDR3 coding sequence is TGTGCCAGCAGCAACAGGGGGCTCGAGCAGTACTTC.

V and J are TRBV7-8 and TRBJ2-2; D gene uncertain. Germline-derived CDR1 and CDR2 are SGHVS and FQNEAQ. The V end lost 4 bases, the J end lost 1 base, and 16 bases lay between the germline ends. This CDR3 contains 17 residues. The CDR3 DNA sequence: TGTGCCAGCAGCTCCAATGGTTGGGCAAGGAACACCGGGGAGCTGTTTTTT. This gives the protein CASSSNGWARNTGELFF.

The V and J genes are TRBV18 and TRBJ2-5; TRBD1 matches at 8 bases. Germline V gives CDR1 KGHSH, CDR2 LQKENI. The V segment lost 5 bases and the J segment 5 bases; nucleotides outside the gene matches: 4. The CDR3 is made up of 13 amino acids. The CDR3 protein is CASSSGGSETQYF. DNA of the CDR3: TGTGCCAGCTCATCAGGGGGCTCCGAGACCCAGTACTTC.

The chain recombines TRBV6-4 with TRBJ2-1; 9 bases map to TRBD2. CDR1 is MRHNA, CDR2 SNTAGT, per germline. After removal of 3 bases from V and 8 bases from J, the junction contained 5 bases not matched to a gene. The CDR3 contains 14 residues. The CDR3 DNA sequence: TGTGCCAGCAGTGATAGCGGGGGTTTTGATGAGCAGTTCTTC. Residues: CASSDSGGFDEQFF.

The rearrangement joins TRBV7-2 to TRBJ2-3; the D gene is possibly TRBD2 (6 bases). The germline V gene has CDR1 SGHTA and CDR2 FQGNSA. V was trimmed by 3 bases and J by 1 base, leaving 8 bases between them. The CDR3 is made up of 14 amino acids. DNA for the CDR3: TGTGCCAGCAGCTTGGGACTCCGCACAGATACGCAGTATTTT. Its translation: CASSLGLRTDTQYF.